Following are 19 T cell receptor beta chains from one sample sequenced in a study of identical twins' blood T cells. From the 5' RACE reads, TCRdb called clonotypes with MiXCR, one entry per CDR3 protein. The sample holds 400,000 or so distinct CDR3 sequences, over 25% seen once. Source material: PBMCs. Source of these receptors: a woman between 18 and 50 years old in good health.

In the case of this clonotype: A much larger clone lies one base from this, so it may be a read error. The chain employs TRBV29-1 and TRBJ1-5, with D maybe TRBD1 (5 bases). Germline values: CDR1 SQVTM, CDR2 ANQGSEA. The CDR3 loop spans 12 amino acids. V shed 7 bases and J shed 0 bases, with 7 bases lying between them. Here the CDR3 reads CSGGGSNQPQHF. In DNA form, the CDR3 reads TGCAGCGGCGGGGGTAGCAATCAGCCCCAGCATTTT.

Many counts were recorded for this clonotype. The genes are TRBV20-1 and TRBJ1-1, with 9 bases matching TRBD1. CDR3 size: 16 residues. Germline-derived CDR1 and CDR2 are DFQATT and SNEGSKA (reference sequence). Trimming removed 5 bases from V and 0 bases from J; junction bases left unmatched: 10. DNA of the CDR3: TGCAGTGCTGAAGACAGGGGGACTGCCATGAACACTGAAGCTTTCTTT. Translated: CSAEDRGTAMNTEAFF.

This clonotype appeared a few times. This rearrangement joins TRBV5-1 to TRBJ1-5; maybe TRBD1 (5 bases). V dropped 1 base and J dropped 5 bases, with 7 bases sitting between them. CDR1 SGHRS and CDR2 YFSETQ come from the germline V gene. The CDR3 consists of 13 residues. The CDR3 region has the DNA TGCGCCAGCAGCTTGCAGGGACATCAGCCCCAGCATTTT. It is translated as CASSLQGHQPQHF.

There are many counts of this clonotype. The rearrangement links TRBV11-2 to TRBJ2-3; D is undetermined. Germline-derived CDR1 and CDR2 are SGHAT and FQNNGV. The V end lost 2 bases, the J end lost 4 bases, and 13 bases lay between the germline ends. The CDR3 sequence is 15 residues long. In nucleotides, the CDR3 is TGTGCCAGCAGCTTAATAGGGCTGGGTCCAGATACGCAGTATTTT. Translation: CASSLIGLGPDTQYF.

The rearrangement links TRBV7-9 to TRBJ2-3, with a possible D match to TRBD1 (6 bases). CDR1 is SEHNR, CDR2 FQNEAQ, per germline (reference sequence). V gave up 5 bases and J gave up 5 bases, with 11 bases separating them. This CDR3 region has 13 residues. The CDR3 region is CASSVRGQDTQYF. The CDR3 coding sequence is TGTGCCAGCAGCGTTCGGGGACAAGATACGCAGTATTTT.

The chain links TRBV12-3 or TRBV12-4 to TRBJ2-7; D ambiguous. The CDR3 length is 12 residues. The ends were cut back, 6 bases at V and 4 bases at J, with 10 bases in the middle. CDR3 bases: TGTGCCAGCAGCTATAGCACTTACGAGCAGTACTTC. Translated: CASSYSTYEQYF.

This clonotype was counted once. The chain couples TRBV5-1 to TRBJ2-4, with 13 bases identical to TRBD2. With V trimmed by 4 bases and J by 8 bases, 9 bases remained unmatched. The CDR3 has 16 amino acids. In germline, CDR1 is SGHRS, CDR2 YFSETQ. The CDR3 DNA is TGCGCCAGCAGCACAGGACTAGCGGGGGCAACGGACATTCAGTACTTC. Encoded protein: CASSTGLAGATDIQYF.

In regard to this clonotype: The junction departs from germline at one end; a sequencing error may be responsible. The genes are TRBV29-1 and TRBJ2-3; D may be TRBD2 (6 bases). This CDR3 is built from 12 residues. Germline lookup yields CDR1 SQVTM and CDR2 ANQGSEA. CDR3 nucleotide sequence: TGCAGCGCTGAACGGGGGACAGATACGCAGTATTTT. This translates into CSAERGTDTQYF.

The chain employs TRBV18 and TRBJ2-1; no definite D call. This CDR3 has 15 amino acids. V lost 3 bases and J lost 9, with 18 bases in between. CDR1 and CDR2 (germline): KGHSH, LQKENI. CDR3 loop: CASSPGSRSVGEQFF. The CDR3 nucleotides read TGTGCCAGCTCACCGGGATCGCGATCGGTTGGTGAGCAGTTCTTC.

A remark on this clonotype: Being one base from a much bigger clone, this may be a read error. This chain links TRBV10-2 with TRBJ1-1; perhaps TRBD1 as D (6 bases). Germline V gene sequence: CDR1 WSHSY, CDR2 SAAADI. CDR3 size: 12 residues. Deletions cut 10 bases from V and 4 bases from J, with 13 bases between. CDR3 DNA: TGCGCCATCAATCAGGGGAGCACTGAAGCTTTCTTT. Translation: CAINQGSTEAFF.

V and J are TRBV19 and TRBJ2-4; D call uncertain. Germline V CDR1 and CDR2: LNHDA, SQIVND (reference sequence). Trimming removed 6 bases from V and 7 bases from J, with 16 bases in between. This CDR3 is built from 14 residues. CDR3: CASSAFLGVNIQYF. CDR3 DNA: TGTGCCAGTAGCGCTTTCTTGGGTGTTAACATTCAGTACTTC.

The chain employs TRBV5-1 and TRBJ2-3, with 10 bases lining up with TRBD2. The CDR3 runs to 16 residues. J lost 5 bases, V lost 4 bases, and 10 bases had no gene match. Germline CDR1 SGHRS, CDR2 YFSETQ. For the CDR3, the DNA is TGCGCCAGCAGCCCCGGACTAGCGGTGGGGCTAGATACGCAGTATTTT. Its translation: CASSPGLAVGLDTQYF. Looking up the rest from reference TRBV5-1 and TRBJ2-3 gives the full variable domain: KAGVTQTPRYLIKTRGQQVTLSCSPISGHRSVSWYQQTPGQGLQFLFEYFSETQRNKGNFPGRFSGRQFSNSRSEMNVSTLELGDSALYLCASSPGLAVGLDTQYFGPGTRLTVL.

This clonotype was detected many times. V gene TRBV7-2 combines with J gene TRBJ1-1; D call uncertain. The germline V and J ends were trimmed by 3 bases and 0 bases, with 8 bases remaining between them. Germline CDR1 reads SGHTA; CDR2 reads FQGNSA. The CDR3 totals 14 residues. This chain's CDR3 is CASSLAGLNTEAFF. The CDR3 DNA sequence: TGTGCCAGCAGCTTGGCAGGACTGAACACTGAAGCTTTCTTT. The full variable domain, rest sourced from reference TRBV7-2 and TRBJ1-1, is GAGVSQSPSNKVTEKGKDVELRCDPISGHTALYWYRQSLGQGLEFLIYFQGNSAPDKSGLPSDRFSAERTGGSVSTLTIQRTQQEDSAVYLCASSLAGLNTEAFFGQGTRLTVV.

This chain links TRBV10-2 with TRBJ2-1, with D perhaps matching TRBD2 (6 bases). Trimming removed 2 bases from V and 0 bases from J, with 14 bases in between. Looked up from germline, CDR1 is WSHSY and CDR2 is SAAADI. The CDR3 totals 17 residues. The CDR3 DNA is TGCGCCAGCAGTGAGAATTATGCGGGGAGCTCCTACAATGAGCAGTTCTTC. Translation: CASSENYAGSSYNEQFF.

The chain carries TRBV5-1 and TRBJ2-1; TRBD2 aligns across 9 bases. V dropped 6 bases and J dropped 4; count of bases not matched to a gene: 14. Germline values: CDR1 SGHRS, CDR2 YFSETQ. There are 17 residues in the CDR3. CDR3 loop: CASNPGRGGVQYNEQFF. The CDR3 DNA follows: TGCGCCAGCAACCCTGGGCGGGGGGGCGTTCAATACAATGAGCAGTTCTTC.

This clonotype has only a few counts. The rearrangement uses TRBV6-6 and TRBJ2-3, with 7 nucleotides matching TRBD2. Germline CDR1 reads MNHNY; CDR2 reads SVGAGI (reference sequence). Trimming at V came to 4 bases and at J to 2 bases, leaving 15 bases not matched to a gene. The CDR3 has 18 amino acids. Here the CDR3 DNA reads TGTGCCAGCAGTTTCTCTACCGGGACTAACCTCCTCACAGATACGCAGTATTTT. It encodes CASSFSTGTNLLTDTQYF.

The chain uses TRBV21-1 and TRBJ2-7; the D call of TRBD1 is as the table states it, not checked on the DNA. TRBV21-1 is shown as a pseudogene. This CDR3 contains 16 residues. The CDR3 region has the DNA TGTGCCAGCAGCAAAAAAGATCGGGGACATCAGTACGAGCAGTACTTC. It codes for CASSKKDRGHQYEQYF.

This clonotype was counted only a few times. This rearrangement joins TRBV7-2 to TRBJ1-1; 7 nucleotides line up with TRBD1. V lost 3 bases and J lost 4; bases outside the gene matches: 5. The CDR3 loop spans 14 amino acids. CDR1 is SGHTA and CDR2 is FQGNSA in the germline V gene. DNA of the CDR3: TGTGCCAGCAGCTTGGCAGGGGGTTCCACTGAAGCTTTCTTT. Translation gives CASSLAGGSTEAFF.

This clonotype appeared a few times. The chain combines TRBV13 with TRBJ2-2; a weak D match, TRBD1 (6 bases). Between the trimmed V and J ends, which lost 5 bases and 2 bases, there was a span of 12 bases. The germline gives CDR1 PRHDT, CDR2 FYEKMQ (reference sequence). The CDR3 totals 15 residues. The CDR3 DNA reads TGTGCCAGCAGCCCACGGACAGTAAACACCGGGGAGCTGTTTTTT. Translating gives CASSPRTVNTGELFF. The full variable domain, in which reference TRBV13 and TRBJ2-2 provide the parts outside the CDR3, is AAGVIQSPRHLIKEKRETATLKCYPIPRHDTVYWYQQGPGQDPQFLISFYEKMQSDKGSIPDRFSAQQFSDYHSELNMSSLELGDSALYFCASSPRTVNTGELFFGEGSRLTVL.